This TCR beta chain was sequenced in a study of a mutant IDH1 vaccine in newly diagnosed glioma. The study's findings and limits: Patients showed vaccine-induced immune responses at a rate of 93.3%.

Using immunoSEQ multiplex PCR, the repertoire was profiled, and TCRdb retains in-frame clones only, with some absent. The sample gives roughly 60,000 clones, more than 80% of which show up once; roughly 5.3% is in the top ten. Time point in this sample: week 35, safety follow-up. The study gave 300 ug of mutant IDH1 20-mer peptide per vaccine dose, with topical imiquimod. In weeks 1, 3, 5, 7, 11, 15, 19 and 23, patients were immunized, eight times in all. CDR3 length: 15 amino acids. Germline V gene sequence: CDR1 SGHTA, CDR2 FQGNSA. The junction had 8 bases not matched to a gene; V was cut back by 8 bases and J by 5 bases. As concerns this clone: What it binds is unknown.

This TCR was sampled from a man between 35 and 55 years old with glioma. The material sequenced was PBMCs, taken from a glioma patient whose treatment included an IDH1 peptide vaccine. V usage is TRBV7-2 and J usage is TRBJ2-3, with TRBD2 matching over 12 bases. The CDR3 DNA sequence: TGTGCCAGCGGTCTAGCGGGGGGGAAGGGAGATACGCAGTATTTT. It codes for CASGLAGGKGDTQYF. Supplemented by reference TRBV7-2 and TRBJ2-3, the full variable domain reads GAGVSQSPSNKVTEKGKDVELRCDPISGHTALYWYRQSLGQGLEFLIYFQGNSAPDKSGLPSDRFSAERTGGSVSTLTIQRTQQEDSAVYLCASGLAGGKGDTQYFGPGTRLTVL.